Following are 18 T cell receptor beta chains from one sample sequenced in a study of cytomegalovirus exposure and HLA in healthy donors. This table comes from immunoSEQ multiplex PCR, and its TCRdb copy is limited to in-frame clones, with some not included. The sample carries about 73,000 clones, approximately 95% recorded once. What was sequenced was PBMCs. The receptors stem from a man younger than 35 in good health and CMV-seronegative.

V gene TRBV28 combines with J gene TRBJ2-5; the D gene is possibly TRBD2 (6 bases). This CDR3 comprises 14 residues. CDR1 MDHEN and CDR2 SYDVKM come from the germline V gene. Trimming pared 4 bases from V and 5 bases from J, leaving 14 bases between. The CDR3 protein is CASSSSGVGETQYF. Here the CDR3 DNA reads TGTGCCAGCAGTTCCTCGGGGGTGGGGGAGACCCAGTACTTC.

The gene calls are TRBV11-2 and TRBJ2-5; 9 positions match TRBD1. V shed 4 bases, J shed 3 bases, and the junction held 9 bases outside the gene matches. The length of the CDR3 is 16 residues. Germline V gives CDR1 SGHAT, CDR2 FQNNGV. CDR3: CASSSSTGGSEETQYF. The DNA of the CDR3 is TGTGCCAGCAGCTCCTCTACAGGGGGCTCAGAAGAGACCCAGTACTTC. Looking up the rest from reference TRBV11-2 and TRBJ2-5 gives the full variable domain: EAGVAQSPRYKIIEKRQSVAFWCNPISGHATLYWYQQILGQGPKLLIQFQNNGVVDDSQLPKDRFSAERLKGVDSTLKIQPAKLEDSAVYLCASSSSTGGSEETQYFGPGTRLLVL.

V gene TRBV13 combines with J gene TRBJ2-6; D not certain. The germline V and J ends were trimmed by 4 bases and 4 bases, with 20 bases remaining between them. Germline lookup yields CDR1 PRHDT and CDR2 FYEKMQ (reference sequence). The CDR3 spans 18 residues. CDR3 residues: CASSYLTQAPHGANVLTF. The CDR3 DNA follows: TGTGCCAGCAGCTATTTGACCCAGGCGCCCCACGGGGCCAACGTCCTGACTTTC. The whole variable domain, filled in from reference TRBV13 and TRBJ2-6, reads AAGVIQSPRHLIKEKRETATLKCYPIPRHDTVYWYQQGPGQDPQFLISFYEKMQSDKGSIPDRFSAQQFSDYHSELNMSSLELGDSALYFCASSYLTQAPHGANVLTFGAGSRLTVL.

CDR3 DNA sequence: TGTGCCGCAGGGGGCTTCATGAACACTGAAGCTTTCTTT. It codes for CAAGGFMNTEAFF. The V call is TRBV10-3, the J call TRBJ1-1; 8 nucleotides line up with TRBD1. V lost 11 bases and J lost 0; bases outside the gene matches: 5. Germline CDR1 reads ENHRY; CDR2 reads SYGVKD. This CDR3 has 13 amino acids.

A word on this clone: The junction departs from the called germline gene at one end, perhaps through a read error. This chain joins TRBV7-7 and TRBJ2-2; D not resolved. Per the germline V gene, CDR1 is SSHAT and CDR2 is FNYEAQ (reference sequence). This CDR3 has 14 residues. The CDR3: CASSRFDTTGELFF. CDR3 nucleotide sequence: TGTGCTAGCAGCCGATTCGACACTACCGGGGAGCTGTTTTTT.

CDR3 in amino acids: CASSLALTGIFQETQYF. CDR3 nucleotides: TGTGCCAGCAGCTTAGCATTGACCGGGATTTTCCAAGAGACCCAGTACTTC. This sequence joins TRBV7-9 and TRBJ2-5; perhaps TRBD2 as D (5 bases). CDR1 SEHNR and CDR2 FQNEAQ come from the germline V gene (reference sequence). The CDR3 runs to 17 residues. With 0 bases removed from V and 1 base from J, the gap between germline ends came to 15 bases. The variable domain in full, completed from reference TRBV7-9 and TRBJ2-5, reads DTGVSQNPRHKITKRGQNVTFRCDPISEHNRLYWYRQTLGQGPEFLTYFQNEAQLEKSRLLSDRFSAERPKGSFSTLEIQRTEQGDSAMYLCASSLALTGIFQETQYFGPGTRLLVL.

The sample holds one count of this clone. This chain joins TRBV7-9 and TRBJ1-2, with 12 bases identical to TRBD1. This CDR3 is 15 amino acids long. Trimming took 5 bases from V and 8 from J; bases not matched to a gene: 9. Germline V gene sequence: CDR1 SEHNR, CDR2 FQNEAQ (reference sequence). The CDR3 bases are TGTGCCAGCAGCCCGGGGACAGGGGGCGCCCCGGGCTACACCTTC. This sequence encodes CASSPGTGGAPGYTF.

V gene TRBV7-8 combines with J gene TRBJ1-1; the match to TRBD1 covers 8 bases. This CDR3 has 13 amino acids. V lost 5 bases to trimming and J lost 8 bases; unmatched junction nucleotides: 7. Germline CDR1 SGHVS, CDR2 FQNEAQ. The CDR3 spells CASSLRTGREAFF. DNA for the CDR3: TGTGCCAGCAGCCTTCGGACAGGGAGAGAAGCTTTCTTT. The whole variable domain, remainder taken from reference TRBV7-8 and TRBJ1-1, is GAGVSQSPRYKVAKRGQDVALRCDPISGHVSLFWYQQALGQGPEFLTYFQNEAQLDKSGLPSDRFFAERPEGSVSTLKIQRTQQEDSAVYLCASSLRTGREAFFGQGTRLTVV.

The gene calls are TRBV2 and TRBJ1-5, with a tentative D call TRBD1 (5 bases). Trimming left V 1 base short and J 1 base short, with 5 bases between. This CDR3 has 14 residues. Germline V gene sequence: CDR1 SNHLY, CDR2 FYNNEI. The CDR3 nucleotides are TGTGCCAGCAGTGAAGGACAGAGCAATCAGCCCCAGCATTTT. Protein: CASSEGQSNQPQHF.

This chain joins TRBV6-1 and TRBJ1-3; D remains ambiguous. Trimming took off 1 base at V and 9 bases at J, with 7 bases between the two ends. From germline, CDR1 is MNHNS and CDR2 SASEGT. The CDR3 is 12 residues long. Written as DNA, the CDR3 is TGTGCCAGCAGTGAAGGCAGTGGCACCATATATTTT. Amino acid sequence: CASSEGSGTIYF.

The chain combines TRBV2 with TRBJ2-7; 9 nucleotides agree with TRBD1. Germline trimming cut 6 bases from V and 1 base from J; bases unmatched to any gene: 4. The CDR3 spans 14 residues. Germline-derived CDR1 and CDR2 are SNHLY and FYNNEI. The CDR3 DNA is TGTGCCAGCAGCCAGACAGGGGGTTCCTACGAGCAGTACTTC. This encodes CASSQTGGSYEQYF.

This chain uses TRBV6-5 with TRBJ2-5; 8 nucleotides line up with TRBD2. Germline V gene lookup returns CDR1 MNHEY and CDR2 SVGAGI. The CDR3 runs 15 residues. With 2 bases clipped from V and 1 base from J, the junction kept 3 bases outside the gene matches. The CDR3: CASSYERGLQETQYF. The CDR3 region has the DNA TGTGCCAGCAGTTACGAGCGGGGGCTCCAAGAGACCCAGTACTTC.

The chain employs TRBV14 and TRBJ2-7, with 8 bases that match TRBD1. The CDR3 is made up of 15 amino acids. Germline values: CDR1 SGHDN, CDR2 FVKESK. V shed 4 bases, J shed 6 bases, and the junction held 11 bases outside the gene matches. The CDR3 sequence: CASSPGPGGWREQYF. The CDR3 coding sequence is TGTGCCAGCAGCCCCGGTCCAGGGGGCTGGCGCGAGCAGTACTTC.

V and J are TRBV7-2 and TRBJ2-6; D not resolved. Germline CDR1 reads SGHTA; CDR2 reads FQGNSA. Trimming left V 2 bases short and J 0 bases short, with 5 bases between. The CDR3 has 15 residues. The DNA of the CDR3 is TGTGCCAGCAGCTTATCCCTCTCTGGGGCCAACGTCCTGACTTTC. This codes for CASSLSLSGANVLTF.

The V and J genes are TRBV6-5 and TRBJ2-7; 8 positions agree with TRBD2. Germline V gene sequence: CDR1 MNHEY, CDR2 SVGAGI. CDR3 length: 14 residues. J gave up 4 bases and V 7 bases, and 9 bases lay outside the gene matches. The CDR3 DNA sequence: TGTGCCAGCACTGAAGCGGGGGCCCTATACGAGCAGTACTTC. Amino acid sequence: CASTEAGALYEQYF.

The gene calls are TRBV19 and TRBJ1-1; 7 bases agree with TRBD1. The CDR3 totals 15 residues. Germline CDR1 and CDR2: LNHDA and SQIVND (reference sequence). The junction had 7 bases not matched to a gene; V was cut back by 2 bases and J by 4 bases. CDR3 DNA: TGTGCCAGTAGTATATCCCCGACAGGGAGCACTGAAGCTTTCTTT. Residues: CASSISPTGSTEAFF.

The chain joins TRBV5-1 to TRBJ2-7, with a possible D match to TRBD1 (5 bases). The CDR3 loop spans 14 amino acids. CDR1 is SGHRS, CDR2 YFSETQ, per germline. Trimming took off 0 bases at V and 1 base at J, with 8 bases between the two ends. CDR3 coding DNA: TGCGCCAGCAGCTTGGAGGCAGGGTCCTACGAGCAGTACTTC. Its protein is CASSLEAGSYEQYF.

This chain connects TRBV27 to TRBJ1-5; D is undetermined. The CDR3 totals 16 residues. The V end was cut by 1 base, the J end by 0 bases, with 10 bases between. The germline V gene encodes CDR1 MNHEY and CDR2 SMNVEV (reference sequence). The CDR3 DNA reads TGTGCCAGCAGTTTATTCGGGATGTATAGCAATCAGCCCCAGCATTTT. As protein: CASSLFGMYSNQPQHF.